This T cell receptor beta chain was sequenced for a study of blood T cell repertoires in COVID-19. On the study more broadly: Sources were T cells, B-cell-depleted T cells, or PBMCs; the material itself was cDNA or gDNA.

Cohorts were determined from participant-reported clinical history. Here immunoSEQ multiplex PCR was the method, and the copy in TCRdb shows in-frame clones only, minus some. Altogether some 370,000 clones are present, 83% being singletons, with the ten largest covering approximately 5%. Germline CDR1 is SGHRS and CDR2 is YFSETQ. Trimming removed 2 bases from V and 0 bases from J; junction bases left unmatched: 3. The CDR3 extends over 16 amino acids. This chain connects TRBV5-1 to TRBJ2-1; 9 bases map to TRBD2. The receptor was isolated from a woman aged 50 to 60 who had recovered from COVID-19. Specimen: PBMCs or T cells enriched from blood (not recorded which). CDR3 region: CASSFLAGSSYNEQFF. CDR3 in DNA: TGCGCCAGCAGCTTTCTAGCGGGGAGCTCCTACAATGAGCAGTTCTTC.